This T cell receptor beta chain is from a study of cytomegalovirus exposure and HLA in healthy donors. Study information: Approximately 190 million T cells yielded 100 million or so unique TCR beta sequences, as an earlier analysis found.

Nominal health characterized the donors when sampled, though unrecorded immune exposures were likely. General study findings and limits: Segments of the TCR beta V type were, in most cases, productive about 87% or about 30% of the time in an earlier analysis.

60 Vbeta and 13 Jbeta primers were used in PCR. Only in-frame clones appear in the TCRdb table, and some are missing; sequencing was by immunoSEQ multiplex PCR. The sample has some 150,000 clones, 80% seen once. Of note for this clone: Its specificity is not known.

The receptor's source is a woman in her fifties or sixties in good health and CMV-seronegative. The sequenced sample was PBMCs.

In nucleotides, the CDR3 is TGCGCCAGCAGCTTGGGACAGCGATCCTACAATGAGCAGTTCTTC. This codes for CASSLGQRSYNEQFF. The chain carries TRBV5-1 and TRBJ2-1, with a weak D call TRBD1 (5 bases). The CDR3 runs 15 residues. The ends were cut back, 0 bases at V and 1 base at J, with 8 bases in the middle. Germline CDR1 and CDR2: SGHRS and YFSETQ.